Below, one TCR beta chain is given with its context. Its antigen remains unknown. The data were taken from a study of T cells in localized non-small cell lung cancer. General study findings and limits: Overall survival was longer when the density of T cells in the blood was higher. Heterogeneity within the tumor remains possible, as just one region underwent sequencing. Tumor showed lower T cell clonality than uninvolved adjacent lung, where it was highest. Adjacent lung had a median approximately 57 of the 100 largest tumor clones.

CDR1 and CDR2 from the germline V gene are SNHLY and FYNNEI. The ends were cut back, 7 bases at V and 8 bases at J, with 14 bases in the middle. This CDR3 has 13 amino acids. Clones were read by immunoSEQ multiplex PCR, and TCRdb kept only the in-frame ones, dropping some. The table lists over 30,000 clones, 75% to 90% of them singletons. This specimen was peripheral blood, taken before any cancer treatment. The V gene is TRBV2, the J gene TRBJ1-4; tentative D call: TRBD1 (6 bases). This receptor was obtained from a man between 40 and 70 years old with stage I lung adenocarcinoma. CDR3 in DNA: TGTGCCAGCATTTCAGGGGAGAAGGAAAAACTGTTTTTT. Translating it yields CASISGEKEKLFF.